These 14 T cell receptor beta chains originate from one sample sequenced in a study of regulatory T cells in long-lasting Graves disease (dated by TCRdb to the early 2020s). The sample's time point, from its label and the paper: persistent/refractory GD, antithyroid drugs over 5 years with positive TRAb. For both TCR sequencing and RNA sequencing, RNA was extracted from PBMCs in TRIzol. Receptor libraries were prepared by multiplex PCR. Sequencer: Illumina HiSeq 4000. TCR beta libraries were built with iRepertoire HTBI primers and Arm-PCR amplification of CDR3 regions. In-frame beta chains were kept once TCRdb had trimmed the public reads at Q25 with fastp and called clones with MiXCR. Each record represents a unique CDR3 protein, reported with the most common genes and DNA among its rows. A total of 450,000 or so distinct CDR3 sequences appear in this sample, roughly 22% of them only once. The ten largest clones add up to around 14% of the sample.

The sample in question was peripheral blood mononuclear cells (PBMCs), obtained when the disease was refractory, from a patient treated with antithyroid drugs. These receptors originate from a female donor with Graves disease.

The chain employs TRBV5-1 and TRBJ2-3; TRBD2 matches 9 bases. Germline V gene data show CDR1 as SGHRS and CDR2 as YFSETQ. After removal of 4 bases from V and 6 bases from J, the junction contained 12 bases not matched to a gene. This CDR3 region has 16 residues. CDR3 region: CASSPTSGMRTDTQYF. The CDR3, as DNA: TGCGCCAGCAGCCCGACTAGCGGTATGAGGACGGATACGCAGTATTTT. The full variable domain, with the rest looked up from reference TRBV5-1 and TRBJ2-3, is KAGVTQTPRYLIKTRGQQVTLSCSPISGHRSVSWYQQTPGQGLQFLFEYFSETQRNKGNFPGRFSGRQFSNSRSEMNVSTLELGDSALYLCASSPTSGMRTDTQYFGPGTRLTVL.

This clonotype occurred a few times. V gene TRBV7-6 combines with J gene TRBJ1-1, with no clear D. The ends were cut back, 5 bases at V and 6 bases at J, with 10 bases in the middle. Germline CDR1 is SGHVS and CDR2 is FNYEAQ. There are 12 residues in the CDR3. This CDR3 is CASSPPEAEAFF. CDR3 sequence (DNA): TGTGCCAGCAGCCCCCCCGAAGCTGAAGCTTTCTTT.

As concerns this clonotype: One end of the junction is discordant with germline, which a read error may explain. The chain combines TRBV28 with TRBJ2-1, with TRBD1 matching 7 bases. From germline, CDR1 is MDHEN and CDR2 SYDVKM. The CDR3 totals 14 residues. CDR3 protein: CASRGSDRKNGQFF. CDR3 sequence (DNA): TGTGCCAGCAGGGGCTCGGACAGGAAGAATGGGCAGTTCTTC.

This clonotype has ten or more counts. The chain couples TRBV6-5 to TRBJ1-5; D gene unclear. From germline, CDR1 is MNHEY and CDR2 SVGAGI. The V gene lost 0 bases and the J gene lost 0 bases, with 9 bases spanning the gap. The CDR3 is made up of 16 amino acids. The DNA for the CDR3 is TGTGCCAGCAGTTACTCTTGGACGGATAGCAATCAGCCCCAGCATTTT. Protein sequence: CASSYSWTDSNQPQHF.

This clonotype has at least ten counts. The V and J genes are TRBV29-1 and TRBJ1-1, with D unclear. Germline CDR1 and CDR2: SQVTM and ANQGSEA. V lost 8 bases, J lost 3 bases, and 16 bases lay in between. The CDR3 loop spans 13 amino acids. The CDR3 sequence: CSSAVLLDTEAFF. As DNA, the CDR3 is TGCAGCTCTGCCGTGCTATTGGACACTGAAGCTTTCTTT.

This clonotype was seen repeatedly, ten times or more. V is TRBV7-2 and J is TRBJ2-5; no reliable D call. Germline V gives CDR1 SGHTA, CDR2 FQGNSA. V lost 1 base and J 2 bases, leaving 8 bases between the germline ends. The CDR3 contains 14 residues. The CDR3 DNA reads as TGTGCCAGCAGCTTAGTAGTCTTGCAAGAGACCCAGTACTTC. Protein product: CASSLVVLQETQYF.

The rearrangement joins TRBV5-8 to TRBJ2-3; D is perhaps TRBD2 (5 bases). The V gene lost 2 bases and the J gene lost 6 bases, with 13 bases spanning the gap. Germline V gene data show CDR1 as SGHTS and CDR2 as YDEGEE. The CDR3 sequence is 14 residues long. CDR3 sequence reads: CASSFLSGGDTQYF. The DNA for the CDR3 is TGTGCCAGCAGCTTCTTAAGCGGCGGGGATACGCAGTATTTT.

This clonotype was seen repeatedly, ten times or more. A read error may be the cause here, since a much bigger clone is one base away. This sequence joins TRBV27 and TRBJ2-6, with D tentatively TRBD1 (5 bases). The CDR3 length is 14 residues. The germline gives CDR1 MNHEY, CDR2 SMNVEV (reference sequence). V was trimmed by 5 bases and J by 4 bases, leaving 9 bases between them. The CDR3 sequence: CASSSGAGANVLTF. DNA for the CDR3: TGTGCCAGCAGTAGTGGGGCCGGGGCCAACGTCCTGACTTTC.

The DNA of the CDR3 is TGTGCCAGCAGTCCTCGAGGCGGGGGCACAGATACGCAGTATTTT. Translating it yields CASSPRGGGTDTQYF. The chain recombines TRBV28 with TRBJ2-3; TRBD2 might be the D (6 bases). This CDR3 has 15 residues. From germline, CDR1 is MDHEN and CDR2 SYDVKM. V gave up 5 bases and J gave up 1 base, with 13 bases separating them.

This chain uses TRBV6-2 or TRBV6-3 with TRBJ2-1; D is unclear. CDR1 and CDR2 from the germline V gene are MNHEY and SVGEGT. The CDR3 contains 12 residues. The ends were cut back, 5 bases at V and 6 bases at J, with 8 bases in the middle. The CDR3 reads CASSNTLNEQFF. In nucleotides, the CDR3 is TGTGCCAGCAGTAATACACTCAATGAGCAGTTCTTC.

This clonotype was counted at least ten times. The rearrangement links TRBV20-1 to TRBJ2-7; the D is unclear. V lost 1 base and J 0 bases, leaving 10 bases between the germline ends. Germline V CDR1 and CDR2: DFQATT, SNEGSKA (reference sequence). This CDR3 is 14 amino acids long. CDR3 in amino acids: CSARGGPNSYEQYF. The CDR3 DNA is TGCAGTGCTAGAGGAGGCCCTAACTCCTACGAGCAGTACTTC.

This chain links TRBV2 with TRBJ1-3; D is ambiguous. The CDR3 totals 14 residues. CDR1 SNHLY and CDR2 FYNNEI come from the germline V gene. V lost 2 bases and J lost 3, with 8 bases in between. CDR3 DNA sequence: TGTGCCAGCAGTGAACGCACGAATGGAAACACCATATATTTT. This sequence encodes CASSERTNGNTIYF.

Ten or more counts support this clonotype. This chain connects TRBV12-3 or TRBV12-4 to TRBJ1-2, with 9 nucleotides matching TRBD1. The CDR3 is 13 residues long. V gave up 5 bases and J gave up 7 bases; unmatched junction bases: 5. CDR3: CASSTGTGFGYTF. In DNA, the CDR3 is TGTGCCAGCAGTACCGGGACAGGGTTTGGCTACACCTTC.

The rearrangement links TRBV20-1 to TRBJ2-5; D not certain. The CDR3 contains 11 residues. Trimming left V 1 base short and J 3 bases short, with 3 bases between. In germline, CDR1 is DFQATT, CDR2 SNEGSKA (reference sequence). This chain's CDR3 is CSARAEETQYF. CDR3 in DNA: TGCAGTGCTAGAGCAGAAGAGACCCAGTACTTC.